The clone carrying this T cell receptor beta chain was detected only a few times. These data originate in a study of human T cells and chemical hapten exposure. The CDR3 is 15 residues long. CDR1 and CDR2 (germline): SGDLS, YYNGEE. V lost 0 bases to trimming and J lost 3 bases; unmatched junction nucleotides: 5. TCRdb ran MiXCR on the RACE reads and lists one entry per CDR3 protein. Counted here are roughly 69,000 distinct CDR3 sequences, approximately 10% occurring once; the ten biggest clones make up around 7.3%. As to time point: patch test 2, 6 weeks after DPC sensitization. Regarding treatment: therapeutic diphenylcyclopropenone sensitization with weekly scalp DPC.

This TCR was sampled from a woman aged 50 to 65 with alopecia areata. Some clones in this sample may be carry-over from other donors' samples. This sequence joins TRBV9 and TRBJ1-1, with TRBD1 matching 7 bases. The specimen comprised whole blood, sampled in connection with sensitization to the hapten diphenylcyclopropenone (DPC). In DNA, the CDR3 is TGTGCCAGCAGCGTAGGAGCAGGGGGATACACTGAAGCTTTCTTT. Protein product: CASSVGAGGYTEAFF.